A single sample is the source of the 11 T cell receptor beta chains below, sequenced in a study of T cell responses to AZD1222 COVID-19 vaccine. Method: immunoSEQ multiplex PCR; TCRdb's copy keeps in-frame clones and lacks some. The repertoire has tens of thousands of clones, approximately 88% of them found once; the top ten carry less than 20%. The sample was peripheral blood, taken on day 0 of AZD1222 vaccination. These TCRs come from an adult in good health.

This clone has just a few counts. The rearrangement links TRBV4-2 to TRBJ1-1; D remains unclear. Germline lookup yields CDR1 LGHNA and CDR2 YNFKEQ. The CDR3 sequence is 14 residues long. V was cut by 0 bases and J by 1 base, with 6 bases left in between. CDR3 sequence (DNA): TGTGCCAGCAGCCAAGATACAGAGAACACTGAAGCTTTCTTT. The encoded protein is CASSQDTENTEAFF.

The chain recombines TRBV3-1 (or the pseudogene TRBV3-2) with TRBJ1-1; D is undetermined. Germline-derived CDR1 and CDR2 are LGHDT and YNNKEL (reference sequence). V was clipped by 0 bases and J by 5 bases, with 10 bases between them. The length of the CDR3 is 14 residues. The CDR3 nucleotides are TGTGCCAGCAGCCAAGATACGGGAGGGACTGAAGCTTTCTTT. It is translated as CASSQDTGGTEAFF.

Written as DNA, the CDR3 is TGTGCCAGCAGCATACGTAGCGGGGTTATTTACGAGCAGTACTTC. Its protein product is CASSIRSGVIYEQYF. The chain joins TRBV7-2 to TRBJ2-7; 8 positions agree with TRBD2. CDR3 length: 15 residues. CDR1 is SGHTA, CDR2 FQGNSA, per germline. The V segment lost 5 bases and the J segment 4 bases; nucleotides outside the gene matches: 10.

This clone was recorded only once. The chain carries TRBV27 and TRBJ1-5; the D gene is possibly TRBD1 (5 bases). CDR1 is MNHEY and CDR2 is SMNVEV in the germline V gene (reference sequence). The CDR3 runs 15 residues. Trimming removed 3 bases at V and 6 bases at J, with 15 bases between. The CDR3 sequence: CASSLGGGPGQPQHF. Here the CDR3 DNA reads TGTGCCAGCAGTTTGGGGGGGGGACCAGGTCAGCCCCAGCATTTT.

J is TRBJ2-4 and V is TRBV9; 8 bases align to TRBD2. V lost 0 bases and J lost 6; bases outside the gene matches: 8. The CDR3 contains 16 residues. Germline V gives CDR1 SGDLS, CDR2 YYNGEE. CDR3 nucleotides: TGTGCCAGCAGCGTAGATGGAGCGGGGGAGGGAAACATTCAGTACTTC. Encoded protein: CASSVDGAGEGNIQYF.

The J gene is TRBJ2-7, the V gene TRBV19; a weak D match, TRBD2 (6 bases). V shed 3 bases and J shed 3 bases, with 12 bases lying between them. Looked up from germline, CDR1 is LNHDA and CDR2 is SQIVND (reference sequence). This CDR3 has 14 residues. The CDR3 DNA reads TGTGCCAGTAGTATGCGCGGGATCTTCTACGAGCAGTACTTC. This gives the protein CASSMRGIFYEQYF.

The gene calls are TRBV9 and TRBJ2-7; D is possibly TRBD2 (6 bases). From germline, CDR1 is SGDLS and CDR2 YYNGEE. The CDR3 sequence is 17 residues long. Between the trimmed V and J ends, which lost 0 bases and 2 bases, there was a span of 18 bases. The DNA of the CDR3 is TGTGCCAGCAGCGTAGGCCCCTTCGCGGGGCCCACCTACGAGCAGTACTTC. Translation gives CASSVGPFAGPTYEQYF.

The V call is TRBV24-1, the J call TRBJ2-1, with TRBD1 matching 10 bases. Germline V lookup: CDR1 KGHDR, CDR2 SFDVKD. The CDR3 is 13 residues long. Unmatched junction bases numbered 3, after V lost 7 bases and J lost 7 bases. DNA of the CDR3: TGTGCCACCAGGGGGACAGGGGAGAATGAGCAGTTCTTC. Translated: CATRGTGENEQFF.

The chain combines TRBV10-3 with TRBJ1-1; D ambiguous. The CDR3 has 12 residues. V lost 2 bases, J lost 4 bases, and 5 bases lay in between. CDR1 and CDR2 from the germline V gene are ENHRY and SYGVKD. CDR3 nucleotide sequence: TGTGCCATCAGTGAGCCCGCCACTGAAGCTTTCTTT. Translating it yields CAISEPATEAFF.

The rearrangement uses TRBV9 and TRBJ2-1; the match to TRBD2 covers 11 bases. CDR3 length: 14 residues. The V gene's germline CDR1 is SGDLS and CDR2 YYNGEE. Trimming cost V 3 bases and J 9 bases; bases outside gene matches: 5. In nucleotides, the CDR3 is TGTGCCAGCAGCGCTAGCGGGAGGACCCTTGAGCAGTTCTTC. Its protein is CASSASGRTLEQFF.

V is TRBV6-2 or TRBV6-3 and J is TRBJ2-3; the D gene is possibly TRBD1 (5 bases). Per the germline V gene, CDR1 is MNHEY and CDR2 is SVGEGT. Trimming left V 2 bases short and J 0 bases short, with 21 bases between. This CDR3 is built from 19 residues. The CDR3 spells CASSYRGISAQGSTDTQYF. In DNA, the CDR3 is TGTGCCAGCAGTTACCGAGGAATCTCCGCTCAGGGAAGCACAGATACGCAGTATTTT.